The clone carrying this TCR beta chain was counted between two and nine times. What it binds is not known. Per the germline V gene, CDR1 is GTSNPN and CDR2 is SVGIG (reference sequence). The CDR3 spans 13 residues. The V segment lost 2 bases and the J segment 9 bases; nucleotides outside the gene matches: 9. The sample comes from a study of identical twins. In every case, the donor was a healthy Caucasian. A single record per CDR3 protein comes from TCRdb applying MiXCR to the 5' RACE reads. The sample shows about 700,000 distinct CDR3 sequences, roughly 6.2% of them seen only once. General study findings and limits: Conclusions rested on cross-sectional statistics rather than following the same donors.

This TCR was sampled from a young man in good health. The sequenced material came from naive T cells sorted from blood. This chain joins TRBV30 and TRBJ2-7, with TRBD2 identical over 8 bases. The CDR3 sequence is CAWSIPGAGGQYF. The CDR3 coding sequence is TGTGCCTGGAGTATCCCGGGCGCGGGAGGGCAGTACTTC.